The present TCR beta chain was sequenced within a study of blood T cell repertoires in COVID-19. As for the study in general: The United States, Italy and Spain were the sources of the acute and convalescent COVID-19 samples.

Some clones are missing from TCRdb's copy, which holds only in-frame ones; the method was immunoSEQ multiplex PCR. In the table there are 170,000 or so clones, roughly 88% of which are singletons. Trimming removed 3 bases from V and 5 bases from J; junction bases left unmatched: 6. Germline-derived CDR1 and CDR2 are SGDLS and YYNGEE. The length of the CDR3 is 15 residues. Cohort 3 recovery required two negative PCRs, clearance, or symptom resolution. The receptor was derived from a woman aged 50 to 65 who had recovered from COVID-19. Material for sequencing was PBMCs or T cells enriched from blood (not recorded which). The V call is TRBV9, the J call TRBJ2-1, with TRBD1 matching 9 bases. The CDR3 loop is CASSEQGASNNEQFF. CDR3 DNA sequence: TGTGCCAGCAGCGAACAGGGGGCATCCAACAATGAGCAGTTCTTC.